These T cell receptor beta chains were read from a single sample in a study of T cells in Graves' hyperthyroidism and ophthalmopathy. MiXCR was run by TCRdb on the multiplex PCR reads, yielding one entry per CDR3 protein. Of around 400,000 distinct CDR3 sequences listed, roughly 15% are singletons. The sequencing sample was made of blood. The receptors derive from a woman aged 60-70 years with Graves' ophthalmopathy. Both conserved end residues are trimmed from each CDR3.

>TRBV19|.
ASTRLAGGRDEQY
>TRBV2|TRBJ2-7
ASSEGQTYEQY
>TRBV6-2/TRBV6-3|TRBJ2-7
ASSQDRESLYEQY
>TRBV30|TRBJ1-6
AWSVMDTSSYNSPLH
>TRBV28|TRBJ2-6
ASTGHGPSGANVLT
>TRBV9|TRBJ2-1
ASSVGGTGWGYNEQF
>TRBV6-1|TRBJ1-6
ASRAGEYNSPLH
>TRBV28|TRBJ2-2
ASSFATENTGELF
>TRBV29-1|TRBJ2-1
SVAGQGPNEQF
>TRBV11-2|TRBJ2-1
ASSSTLEGQGVFGEQF
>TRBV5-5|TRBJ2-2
ASSLDATGELF
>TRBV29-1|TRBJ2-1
SVARGTSGNEQF
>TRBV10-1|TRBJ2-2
ASSEAGLTGELF
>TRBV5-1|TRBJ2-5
ASSLQTGQETQY
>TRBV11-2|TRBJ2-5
ASSFAGQPQETQY
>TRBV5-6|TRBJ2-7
ASSLGGGDEQY
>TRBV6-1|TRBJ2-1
ASSSTQIGNEQF
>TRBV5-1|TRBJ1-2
ASSVDQRRGYT
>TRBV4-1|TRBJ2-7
ASSQEGGSHYEQY
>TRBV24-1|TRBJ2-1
ATKDRGHNEQF
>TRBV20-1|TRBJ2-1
SQLSSLKPGVSYNEQF
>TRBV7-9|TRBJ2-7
ATDRGYEQY
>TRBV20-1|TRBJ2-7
SHYEQY